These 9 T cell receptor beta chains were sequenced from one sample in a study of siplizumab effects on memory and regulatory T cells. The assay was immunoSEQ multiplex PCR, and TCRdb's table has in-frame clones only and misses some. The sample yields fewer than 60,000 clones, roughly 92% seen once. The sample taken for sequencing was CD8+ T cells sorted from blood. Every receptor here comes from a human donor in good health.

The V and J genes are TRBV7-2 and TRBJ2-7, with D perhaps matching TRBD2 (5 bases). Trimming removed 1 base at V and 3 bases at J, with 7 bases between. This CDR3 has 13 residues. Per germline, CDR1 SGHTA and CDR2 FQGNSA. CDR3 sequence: CASSLVRVYEQYF. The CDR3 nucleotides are TGTGCCAGCAGCTTAGTGCGGGTCTACGAGCAGTACTTC. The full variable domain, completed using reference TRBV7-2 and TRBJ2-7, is GAGVSQSPSNKVTEKGKDVELRCDPISGHTALYWYRQSLGQGLEFLIYFQGNSAPDKSGLPSDRFSAERTGGSVSTLTIQRTQQEDSAVYLCASSLVRVYEQYFGPGTRLTVT.

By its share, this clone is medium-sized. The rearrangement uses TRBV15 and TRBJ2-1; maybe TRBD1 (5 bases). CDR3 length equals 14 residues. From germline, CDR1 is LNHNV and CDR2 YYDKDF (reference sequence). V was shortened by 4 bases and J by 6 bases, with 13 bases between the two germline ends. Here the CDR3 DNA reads TGTGCCACCAGCATAGACCAGGGTCCCAATGAGCAGTTCTTC. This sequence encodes CATSIDQGPNEQFF. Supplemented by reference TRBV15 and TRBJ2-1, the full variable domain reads DAMVIQNPRYQVTQFGKPVTLSCSQTLNHNVMYWYQQKSSQAPKLLFHYYDKDFNNEADTPDNFQSRRPNTSFCFLDIRSPGLGDTAMYLCATSIDQGPNEQFFGPGTRLTVL.

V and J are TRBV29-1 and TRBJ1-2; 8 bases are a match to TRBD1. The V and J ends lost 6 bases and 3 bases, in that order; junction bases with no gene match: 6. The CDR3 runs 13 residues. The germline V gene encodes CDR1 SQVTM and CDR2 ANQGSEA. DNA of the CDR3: TGCAGCGTGGGCAGGGGGCAGGACTATGGCTACACCTTC. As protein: CSVGRGQDYGYTF. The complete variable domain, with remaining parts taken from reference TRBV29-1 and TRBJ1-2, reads SAVISQKPSRDICQRGTSLTIQCQVDSQVTMMFWYRQQPGQSLTLIATANQGSEATYESGFVIDKFPISRPNLTFSTLTVSNMSPEDSSIYLCSVGRGQDYGYTFGSGTRLTVV.

CDR3 in amino acids: CASSLATLGEQYF. Written as DNA, the CDR3 is TGCGCCAGCAGCCTCGCTACCTTAGGGGAGCAGTACTTC. The genes are TRBV5-1 and TRBJ2-7; D call uncertain. This CDR3 has 13 residues. Trimming shortened V by 4 bases and J by 7 bases, and 15 bases separated the two germline ends. The V gene's germline CDR1 is SGHRS and CDR2 YFSETQ.

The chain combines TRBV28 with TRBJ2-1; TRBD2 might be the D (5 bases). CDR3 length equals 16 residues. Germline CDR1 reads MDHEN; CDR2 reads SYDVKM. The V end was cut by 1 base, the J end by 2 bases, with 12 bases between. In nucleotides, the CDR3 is TGTGCCAGCAGTTTATTTCTAGCAGGCGCCTACAATGAGCAGTTCTTC. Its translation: CASSLFLAGAYNEQFF.

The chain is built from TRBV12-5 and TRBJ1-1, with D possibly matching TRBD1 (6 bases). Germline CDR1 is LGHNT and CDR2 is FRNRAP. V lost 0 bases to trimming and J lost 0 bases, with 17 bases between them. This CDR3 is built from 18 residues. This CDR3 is CASGLVKTGSLVNTEAFF. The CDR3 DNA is TGTGCTAGTGGTTTGGTAAAAACAGGGAGCTTAGTGAACACTGAAGCTTTCTTT.

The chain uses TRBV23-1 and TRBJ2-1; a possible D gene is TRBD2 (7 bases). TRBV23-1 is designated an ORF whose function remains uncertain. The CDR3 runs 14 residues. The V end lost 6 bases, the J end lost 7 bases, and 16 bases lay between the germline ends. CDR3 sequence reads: CASSQGGGLNEQFF. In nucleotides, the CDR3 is TGCGCCAGCAGCCAAGGGGGAGGGCTAAATGAGCAGTTCTTC.

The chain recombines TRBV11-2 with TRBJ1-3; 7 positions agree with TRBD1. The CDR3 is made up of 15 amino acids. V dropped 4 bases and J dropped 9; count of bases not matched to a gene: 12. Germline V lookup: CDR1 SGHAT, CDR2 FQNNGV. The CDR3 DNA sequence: TGTGCCAGCAGCTCGCCGACAGGGAGCGTAGGCACCATATATTTT. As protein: CASSSPTGSVGTIYF.

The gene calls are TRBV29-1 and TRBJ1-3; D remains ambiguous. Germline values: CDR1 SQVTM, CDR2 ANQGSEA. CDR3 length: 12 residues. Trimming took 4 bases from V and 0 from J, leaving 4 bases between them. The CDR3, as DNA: TGCAGCGTTGGGGTCTCTGGAAACACCATATATTTT. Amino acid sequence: CSVGVSGNTIYF.